This TCR beta chain appears in the sequencing data of a study of cytomegalovirus exposure and HLA in healthy donors. Use of 60 Vbeta and 13 Jbeta primers characterized the PCR. Clones were read by immunoSEQ multiplex PCR, and TCRdb kept only the in-frame ones, dropping some. The sample includes 270,000 or so clones, around 90% seen only once; the top ten take roughly 1.5%. Study outcomes and limitations: One later analysis reportedly identified an Asian-associated ancestry cluster that showed fewer N-insertions than the approximately 700-donor mean.

With regard to this clone: Its antigen is undetermined.

CDR1 and CDR2 from the germline V gene are MNHEY and SVGAGI. This CDR3 contains 13 residues. V lost 4 bases and J lost 6; bases outside the gene matches: 5. This clonotype was sampled from a girl aged 2 to 9 in good health and CMV-seronegative. Sequenced: PBMCs. The J gene is TRBJ2-7, the V gene TRBV6-5, with 8 bases identical to TRBD1. CDR3: CASSSDRVGEQYF. The CDR3, as DNA: TGTGCCAGCAGTTCGGACAGGGTCGGCGAGCAGTACTTC.